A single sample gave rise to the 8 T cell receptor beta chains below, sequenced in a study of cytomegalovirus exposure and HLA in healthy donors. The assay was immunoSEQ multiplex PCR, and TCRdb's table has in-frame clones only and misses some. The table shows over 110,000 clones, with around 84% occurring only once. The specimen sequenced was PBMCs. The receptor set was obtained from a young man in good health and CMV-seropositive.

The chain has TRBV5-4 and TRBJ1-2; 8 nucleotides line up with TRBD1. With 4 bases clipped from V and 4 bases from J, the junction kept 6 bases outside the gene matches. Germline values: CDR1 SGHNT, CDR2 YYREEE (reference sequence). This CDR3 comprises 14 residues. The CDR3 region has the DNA TGTGCCAGCAGCGTCCAGGGGGCGGTCTATGGCTACACCTTC. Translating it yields CASSVQGAVYGYTF.

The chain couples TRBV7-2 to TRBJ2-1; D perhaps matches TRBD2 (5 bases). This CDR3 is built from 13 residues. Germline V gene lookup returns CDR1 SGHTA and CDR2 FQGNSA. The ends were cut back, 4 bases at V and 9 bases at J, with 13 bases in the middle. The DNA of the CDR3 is TGTGCCAGCAGCTCCTTTAGCGCGGGTGAGCAGTTCTTC. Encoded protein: CASSSFSAGEQFF.

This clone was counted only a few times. In DNA form, the CDR3 reads TGCAGCGTTCCGCGACTAGGAAGGTACAATGAGCAGTTCTTC. As protein: CSVPRLGRYNEQFF. V gene TRBV29-1 combines with J gene TRBJ2-1; a possible D gene is TRBD2 (6 bases). The CDR3 extends over 14 amino acids. In germline, CDR1 is SQVTM, CDR2 ANQGSEA. V shed 5 bases and J shed 4 bases, with 15 bases lying between them.

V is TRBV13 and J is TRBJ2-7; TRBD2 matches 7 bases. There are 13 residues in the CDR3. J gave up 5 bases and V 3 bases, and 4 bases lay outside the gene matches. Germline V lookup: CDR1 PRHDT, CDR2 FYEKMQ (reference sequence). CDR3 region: CASSFGRVDEQYF. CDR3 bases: TGTGCCAGCAGCTTTGGGAGGGTGGACGAGCAGTACTTC. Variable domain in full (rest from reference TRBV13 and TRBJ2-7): AAGVIQSPRHLIKEKRETATLKCYPIPRHDTVYWYQQGPGQDPQFLISFYEKMQSDKGSIPDRFSAQQFSDYHSELNMSSLELGDSALYFCASSFGRVDEQYFGPGTRLTVT.

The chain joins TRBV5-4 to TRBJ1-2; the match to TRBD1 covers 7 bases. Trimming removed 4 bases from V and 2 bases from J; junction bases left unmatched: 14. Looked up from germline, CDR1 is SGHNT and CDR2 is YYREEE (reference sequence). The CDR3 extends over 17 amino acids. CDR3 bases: TGTGCCAGCAGCAGAATACAGGGGCCGACTTCCAACTATGGCTACACCTTC. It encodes CASSRIQGPTSNYGYTF.

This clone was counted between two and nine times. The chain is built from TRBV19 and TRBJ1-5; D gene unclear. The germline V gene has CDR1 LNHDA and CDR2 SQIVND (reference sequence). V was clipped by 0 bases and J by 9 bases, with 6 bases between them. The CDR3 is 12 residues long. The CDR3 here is CASSIERGPQHF. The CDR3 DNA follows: TGTGCCAGTAGTATAGAACGGGGGCCCCAGCATTTT.

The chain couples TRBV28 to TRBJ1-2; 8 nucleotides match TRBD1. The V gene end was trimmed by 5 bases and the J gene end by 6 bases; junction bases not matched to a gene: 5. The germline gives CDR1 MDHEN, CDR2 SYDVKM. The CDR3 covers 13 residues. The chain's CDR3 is CASSPTGVDGYTF. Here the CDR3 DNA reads TGTGCCAGCAGTCCGACAGGGGTCGATGGCTACACCTTC.

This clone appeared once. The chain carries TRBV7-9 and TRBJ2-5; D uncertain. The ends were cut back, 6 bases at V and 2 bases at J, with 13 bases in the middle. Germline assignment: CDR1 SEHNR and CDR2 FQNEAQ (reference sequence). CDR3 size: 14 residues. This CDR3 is CASRGRESQETQYF. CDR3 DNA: TGTGCCAGCAGGGGCAGAGAGTCTCAAGAGACCCAGTACTTC.